These 4 T cell receptor beta chains were sequenced from one sample in a study of Graves' ophthalmopathy and Graves' hyperthyroidism. The authors amplified TCR beta CDR3 regions from RNA transcripts. An opening RT-PCR round employed HTBI primers and preceded a second-round multiplex PCR. One entry per CDR3 protein results from TCRdb running MiXCR on the multiplex PCR reads. This table holds about 370,000 distinct CDR3 sequences, 17% found once. The sample taken for sequencing was peripheral blood. These receptors originate from an adult woman with stable Graves' hyperthyroidism.

This clonotype was found many times. V usage is TRBV20-1 and J usage is TRBJ2-7; D is possibly TRBD2 (5 bases). There are 14 residues in the CDR3. Trimming took off 3 bases at V and 3 bases at J, with 15 bases between the two ends. Germline V gene sequence: CDR1 DFQATT, CDR2 SNEGSKA (reference sequence). The CDR3 DNA sequence: TGCAGTGCTAGCTTGGAGGACGGATACTACGAGCAGTACTTC. The encoded protein is CSASLEDGYYEQYF.

This chain uses TRBV12-3 or TRBV12-4 with TRBJ1-1; a possible D gene is TRBD1 (6 bases). The germline V and J ends were trimmed by 5 bases and 3 bases, with 13 bases remaining between them. This CDR3 has 14 amino acids. The CDR3 DNA reads TGTGCCAGCAGTCCGACAGGCGACTACACTGAAGCTTTCTTT. Translating gives CASSPTGDYTEAFF.

This clonotype was recorded only once. The chain couples TRBV27 to TRBJ2-5; D remains ambiguous. The germline V gene has CDR1 MNHEY and CDR2 SMNVEV (reference sequence). V gave up 0 bases and J gave up 2 bases, with 13 bases separating them. This CDR3 region has 16 residues. This CDR3 reads CASSLSFSYPQETQYF. DNA for the CDR3: TGTGCCAGCAGTTTATCGTTCTCCTACCCACAAGAGACCCAGTACTTC.

The table lists this clonotype with many counts. V and J are TRBV3-1 and TRBJ2-5, with D unresolved. The V gene's germline CDR1 is LGHDT and CDR2 YNNKEL (reference sequence). V lost 8 bases and J 7 bases, leaving 11 bases between the germline ends. The length of the CDR3 is 11 residues. The CDR3 is CASEQSGTQYF. Here the CDR3 DNA reads TGTGCCAGCGAACAGTCCGGGACCCAGTACTTC.